Presented here are 28 T cell receptor beta chains from one specimen sequenced in a study of blood T cells in healthy people across ages. A second PCR of about 7 to 12 cycles used a sample-barcoded 5' primer and a J-beta primer mix. TCRdb reanalysed the 5' RACE reads using MiXCR and keeps one entry per CDR3 protein. The repertoire holds about 730,000 distinct CDR3 sequences, roughly 47% seen once, with roughly 19% in the top ten. Sequencing was performed on blood. The receptors shown here come from an older woman in good health.

This clonotype occurred a few times. The V call is TRBV20-1, the J call TRBJ2-3, with 13 bases lining up with TRBD2. J gave up 4 bases and V 1 base, and 2 bases lay outside the gene matches. Germline V gives CDR1 DFQATT, CDR2 SNEGSKA (reference sequence). The CDR3 sequence is 15 residues long. CDR3 sequence reads: CSARGTSGGSDTQYF. The CDR3 coding sequence is TGCAGTGCTAGAGGGACTAGCGGGGGCTCAGATACGCAGTATTTT.

This clonotype was seen repeatedly, ten times or more. The chain recombines TRBV18 with TRBJ2-7; D is unclear. Trimming pared 5 bases from V and 1 base from J, leaving 12 bases between. This CDR3 has 14 residues. CDR1 and CDR2 from the germline V gene are KGHSH and LQKENI. CDR3 residues: CASSSGQISYEQYF. CDR3 DNA: TGTGCCAGCTCATCTGGGCAGATATCCTACGAGCAGTACTTC.

The chain employs TRBV20-1 and TRBJ2-4, with 9 bases aligning to TRBD1. TRBJ2-7 explains the end of the DNA better; the J call may be wrong. CDR1 is DFQATT, CDR2 SNEGSKA, per germline (reference sequence). CDR3 length equals 16 residues. DNA of the CDR3: TGCAGTGCTAGAGATAGCCAAGGGACAGGGAAGGGCGAGCAGTACTTC. This encodes CSARDSQGTGKGEQYF.

The J gene is TRBJ1-1, the V gene TRBV6-2 or TRBV6-3; D remains unclear. This CDR3 has 15 residues. The V gene's germline CDR1 is MNHEY and CDR2 SVGEGT. The V gene lost 0 bases and the J gene lost 5 bases, with 13 bases spanning the gap. The CDR3 DNA sequence: TGTGCCAGCAGTTACTCTGGGGTAAGAGGAACTGAAGCTTTCTTT. This sequence encodes CASSYSGVRGTEAFF.

The chain has TRBV9 and TRBJ1-1, with 8 positions matching TRBD1. Germline V CDR1 and CDR2: SGDLS, YYNGEE. The CDR3 is 16 amino acids. Germline trimming cut 4 bases from V and 3 bases from J; bases unmatched to any gene: 11. The DNA of the CDR3 is TGTGCCAGCAGCCCCATGGACAGGGATAGGCACACTGAAGCTTTCTTT. This codes for CASSPMDRDRHTEAFF.

This clonotype was observed a few times. CDR3 DNA: TGTGCCACCAGTATACCGGGCCCCCAAGGGAACGAGCAGTACTTC. This codes for CATSIPGPQGNEQYF. This chain uses TRBV15 with TRBJ2-5; the D is unclear. The J call is in doubt because the DNA end fits TRBJ2-7 better. CDR3 size: 15 residues. Germline loops: CDR1 LNHNV, CDR2 YYDKDF (reference sequence).

The chain carries TRBV29-1 and TRBJ2-1; D is tentatively TRBD1 or TRBD2 (5 bases each). V was cut by 1 base and J by 4 bases, with 14 bases left in between. The germline CDR1 and CDR2 sequences are SQVTM and ANQGSEA. The length of the CDR3 is 15 residues. The CDR3 nucleotides read TGCAGCGTTGAAGTCGAGGGGTCCCGATACAATGAGCAGTTCTTC. This sequence encodes CSVEVEGSRYNEQFF.

This clonotype was seen repeatedly, ten times or more. V usage is TRBV7-3 and J usage is TRBJ2-3; 12 nucleotides align to TRBD2. CDR1 and CDR2 (germline): SGHTA, FQGTGA. This CDR3 comprises 14 residues. With 5 bases clipped from V and 7 bases from J, the junction kept 4 bases outside the gene matches. The CDR3 nucleotides read TGTGCCAGCAGCGCACTAGCGGGGGGTTATACGCAGTATTTT. Its protein is CASSALAGGYTQYF.

The chain has TRBV7-2 and TRBJ1-1, with a weak D call TRBD1 (5 bases). The CDR3 sequence is 15 residues long. Germline CDR1 reads SGHTA; CDR2 reads FQGNSA. V was clipped by 4 bases and J by 5 bases, with 17 bases between them. The CDR3 protein is CASSSSRSKGTEAFF. DNA of the CDR3: TGTGCCAGCAGCTCCTCACGTTCCAAGGGGACTGAAGCTTTCTTT.

This chain joins TRBV4-2 and TRBJ1-6; D is unresolved. V dropped 0 bases and J dropped 6 bases, with 9 bases sitting between them. CDR3 size: 15 residues. Germline assignment: CDR1 LGHNA and CDR2 YNFKEQ. The chain's CDR3 is CASSQDAVSNSPLHF. CDR3 in DNA: TGTGCCAGCAGCCAAGATGCGGTATCTAATTCACCCCTCCACTTT.

The rearrangement links TRBV2 to TRBJ2-7; the D is unclear. This CDR3 spans 12 amino acids. Looked up from germline, CDR1 is SNHLY and CDR2 is FYNNEI. Trimming took 6 bases from V and 1 from J, leaving 7 bases between them. The CDR3 sequence is CASRLISYEQYF. In nucleotides, the CDR3 is TGTGCCAGCAGACTCATTTCCTACGAGCAGTACTTC.

This clonotype was seen ten or more times. This sequence joins TRBV27 and TRBJ2-7, with TRBD1 as a possible D gene (5 bases). CDR3 length equals 13 residues. Germline CDR1 and CDR2: MNHEY and SMNVEV (reference sequence). V was clipped by 6 bases and J by 6 bases, with 15 bases between them. DNA of the CDR3: TGTGCCAGCAGCGCCAGGGAATTTAGCGAGCAGTACTTC. Its translation is CASSAREFSEQYF.

The CDR3 protein is CASSWTGETEAFF. For the CDR3, the DNA is TGTGCCAGCAGTTGGACAGGGGAGACTGAAGCTTTCTTT. The gene calls are TRBV12-3 or TRBV12-4 and TRBJ1-1, with 9 bases that match TRBD1. The CDR3 is 13 amino acids. V was pared by 4 bases and J by 5 bases, with 2 bases of the junction left unmatched.

The gene calls are TRBV9 and TRBJ2-1; TRBD2 agrees at 11 bases. Germline V CDR1 and CDR2: SGDLS, YYNGEE. V shed 3 bases, J shed 5 bases, and the junction held 7 bases outside the gene matches. This CDR3 region has 16 residues. This CDR3 reads CASSALGLAEHNEQFF. The CDR3 DNA reads as TGTGCCAGCAGCGCTCTGGGACTAGCGGAACACAATGAGCAGTTCTTC.

This clonotype has at least ten counts. The chain is built from TRBV3-1 and TRBJ2-7; 8 positions agree with TRBD1. From germline, CDR1 is LGHDT and CDR2 YNNKEL (reference sequence). V lost 4 bases and J lost 4; bases outside the gene matches: 9. This CDR3 contains 15 residues. The CDR3 loop is CASSRLQGGQYEQYF. The CDR3 DNA is TGTGCCAGCAGCCGACTACAGGGGGGCCAATACGAGCAGTACTTC.

This chain links TRBV9 with TRBJ2-4; TRBD2 aligns across 9 bases. Germline CDR1 reads SGDLS; CDR2 reads YYNGEE. J gave up 13 bases and V 0 bases, and 11 bases lay outside the gene matches. The CDR3 is 15 residues long. In nucleotides, the CDR3 is TGTGCCAGCAGCGTAGATCAAGCGGGAGGACTAGAGCAGTACTTC. This sequence encodes CASSVDQAGGLEQYF.

Many counts were recorded for this clonotype. J is TRBJ2-6 and V is TRBV6-6, with a weak D call TRBD1 (5 bases). Per the germline V gene, CDR1 is MNHNY and CDR2 is SVGAGI (reference sequence). Trimming pared 6 bases from V and 0 bases from J, leaving 15 bases between. This CDR3 is built from 17 residues. CDR3 residues: CASSPRQLSSGANVLTF. DNA for the CDR3: TGTGCCAGCAGCCCCAGACAGTTAAGCTCTGGGGCCAACGTCCTGACTTTC.

The V call is TRBV3-1, the J call TRBJ2-4, with 10 positions matching TRBD1. J lost 4 bases, V lost 5 bases, and 5 bases had no gene match. Germline CDR1 is LGHDT and CDR2 is YNNKEL (reference sequence). CDR3 length equals 15 residues. CDR3 DNA: TGTGCCAGCAGCAGGACAGGGGGAGAGAAAAACATTCAGTACTTC. Protein sequence: CASSRTGGEKNIQYF.

The J gene is TRBJ2-7, the V gene TRBV20-1; 11 bases agree with TRBD2. The length of the CDR3 is 15 residues. With 3 bases clipped from V and 4 bases from J, the junction kept 8 bases outside the gene matches. Germline-derived CDR1 and CDR2 are DFQATT and SNEGSKA (reference sequence). Here the CDR3 DNA reads TGCAGTGCTAGGCCTCCCGGGACTAGCGGATACGAGCAGTACTTC. Translated: CSARPPGTSGYEQYF.

V usage is TRBV20-1 and J usage is TRBJ1-1; D not certain. V dropped 6 bases and J dropped 3 bases, with 14 bases sitting between them. There are 13 residues in the CDR3. CDR1 and CDR2 (germline): DFQATT, SNEGSKA (reference sequence). The CDR3 coding sequence is TGCAGTGCCGACCCGGGCTCAGACACTGAAGCTTTCTTT. Protein: CSADPGSDTEAFF.

This clonotype was found a few times. In DNA form, the CDR3 reads TGTGCCAGCAGCTCTCGGACTAGTTCCCACGAGCAGTACTTC. Amino acids: CASSSRTSSHEQYF. The V call is TRBV7-2, the J call TRBJ2-7; TRBD2 agrees at 7 bases. CDR1 and CDR2 (germline): SGHTA, FQGNSA. This CDR3 comprises 14 residues. V shed 4 bases and J 5 bases; nucleotides not matched to a gene: 8.

To note about this clonotype: This sequence is one base from a far larger clone and is likely a read error. The V and J genes are TRBV29-1 and TRBJ2-5, with D unresolved. The end of the DNA is better explained by TRBJ2-1, so the J call may be wrong. CDR1 and CDR2 (germline): SQVTM, ANQGSEA. The CDR3 contains 12 residues. CDR3: CSVVTVQETQFF. CDR3 in DNA: TGCAGCGTCGTGACTGTCCAAGAGACCCAGTTCTTC.

The rearrangement uses TRBV14 and TRBJ2-7, with 14 bases fitting TRBD2. CDR1 is SGHDN, CDR2 FVKESK, per germline. Trimming took 1 base from V and 6 from J; bases not matched to a gene: 8. CDR3 length equals 17 residues. In nucleotides, the CDR3 is TGTGCCAGCAGCCAAGGACTAGCGGGGGGGAAATACATCGAGCAGTACTTC. As protein: CASSQGLAGGKYIEQYF.

Many counts were recorded for this clonotype. The gene calls are TRBV7-3 and TRBJ2-3; a possible D gene is TRBD2 (5 bases). Trimming took 2 bases from V and 2 from J, leaving 14 bases between them. This CDR3 is built from 16 residues. Germline values: CDR1 SGHTA, CDR2 FQGTGA. CDR3 protein: CASSLESGWSTDTQYF. Here the CDR3 DNA reads TGTGCCAGCAGCTTAGAAAGCGGATGGTCCACAGATACGCAGTATTTT.

The CDR3 DNA follows: TGTGCCAGCAGTGTACAGGGCGGCAAAAACATTCAGTACTTC. This gives the protein CASSVQGGKNIQYF. The genes are TRBV2 and TRBJ2-4; possibly TRBD1 for D (6 bases). CDR3 length: 14 amino acids. The V gene's germline CDR1 is SNHLY and CDR2 FYNNEI. V dropped 4 bases and J dropped 3 bases, with 10 bases sitting between them.

The chain couples TRBV10-2 to TRBJ2-5; a weak D match, TRBD2 (6 bases). The germline V and J ends were trimmed by 0 bases and 5 bases, with 10 bases remaining between them. The length of the CDR3 is 14 residues. Per germline, CDR1 WSHSY and CDR2 SAAADI. The CDR3 protein is CASSESPGRETQYF. Written as DNA, the CDR3 is TGCGCCAGCAGTGAGTCTCCGGGGAGGGAGACCCAGTACTTC.

The gene calls are TRBV7-6 and TRBJ2-1, with 9 bases matching TRBD2. The J segment lost 0 bases and the V segment lost 0 bases, leaving 3 bases of the junction unmatched. The CDR3 consists of 17 residues. Germline CDR1 SGHVS, CDR2 FNYEAQ. The CDR3 loop is CASSLASSGTSYNEQFF. DNA of the CDR3: TGTGCCAGCAGCTTAGCATCTAGCGGGACCTCCTACAATGAGCAGTTCTTC.

V gene TRBV27 combines with J gene TRBJ2-7; 11 nucleotides align to TRBD2. Germline V gene data show CDR1 as MNHEY and CDR2 as SMNVEV (reference sequence). The V and J ends lost 6 bases and 1 base, in that order; junction bases with no gene match: 8. This CDR3 comprises 16 residues. This chain's CDR3 is CASRSSGGHHSYEQYF. The CDR3 DNA reads as TGTGCCAGCAGATCTAGCGGGGGGCACCATTCCTACGAGCAGTACTTC.